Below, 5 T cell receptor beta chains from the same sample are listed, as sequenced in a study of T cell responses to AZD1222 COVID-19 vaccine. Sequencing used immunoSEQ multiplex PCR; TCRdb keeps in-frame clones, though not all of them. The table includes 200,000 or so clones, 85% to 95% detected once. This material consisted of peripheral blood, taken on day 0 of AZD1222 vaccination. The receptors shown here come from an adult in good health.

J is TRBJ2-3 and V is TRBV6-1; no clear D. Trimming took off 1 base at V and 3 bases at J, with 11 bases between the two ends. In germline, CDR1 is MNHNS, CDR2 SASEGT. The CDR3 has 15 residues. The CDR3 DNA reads TGTGCCAGCAGTGAAGGCGCCGTGACTACAGATACGCAGTATTTT. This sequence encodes CASSEGAVTTDTQYF.

CDR3 amino acids: CASSQDRSGTSGRSADTQYF. Here the CDR3 DNA reads TGTGCCAGCAGCCAAGATCGCTCCGGGACTAGCGGGAGATCCGCAGATACGCAGTATTTT. The rearrangement links TRBV14 to TRBJ2-3, with 14 bases that match TRBD2. CDR1 and CDR2 from the germline V gene are SGHDN and FVKESK. The CDR3 is 20 residues long. The V and J ends lost 0 bases and 4 bases, in that order; junction bases with no gene match: 12.

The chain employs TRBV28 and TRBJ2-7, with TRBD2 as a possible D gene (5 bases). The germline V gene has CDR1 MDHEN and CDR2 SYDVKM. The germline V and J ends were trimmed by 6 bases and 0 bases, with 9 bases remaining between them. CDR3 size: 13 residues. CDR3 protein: CASRGLDSYEQYF. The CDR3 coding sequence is TGTGCCAGCAGAGGACTGGACTCCTACGAGCAGTACTTC.

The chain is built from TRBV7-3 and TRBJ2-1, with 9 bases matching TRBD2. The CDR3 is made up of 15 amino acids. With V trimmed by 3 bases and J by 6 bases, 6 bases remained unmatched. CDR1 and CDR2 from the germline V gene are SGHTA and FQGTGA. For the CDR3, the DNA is TGTGCCAGCAGCTTGACTAGCGGCTTTTCCAATGAGCAGTTCTTC. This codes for CASSLTSGFSNEQFF.

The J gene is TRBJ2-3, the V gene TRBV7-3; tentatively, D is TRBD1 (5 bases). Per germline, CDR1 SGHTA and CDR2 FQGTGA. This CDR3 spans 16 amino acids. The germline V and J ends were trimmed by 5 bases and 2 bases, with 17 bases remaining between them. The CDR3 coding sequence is TGTGCCAGCAGCCCCAATAACAGGTTTTTCACAGATACGCAGTATTTT. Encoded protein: CASSPNNRFFTDTQYF.